This T cell receptor (beta chain) was retrieved from a study of T cells in Graves' hyperthyroidism and ophthalmopathy. The CDR3 spans 15 residues. Losses at the gene ends were 6 bases for V and 2 bases for J; bases not matched to a gene: 3. Looked up from germline, CDR1 is SNHLY and CDR2 is FYNNEI. The study based diagnoses on clinical symptoms, serum thyroxine and TRAb, thyroid ultrasound and orbital computed tomography. TCR beta CDR3 regions were amplified from RNA transcripts. First-round RT-PCR targeting the TCR CDR3 was performed with the HTBI primer set. Via MiXCR, TCRdb re-called the multiplex PCR reads, giving one row per CDR3 protein. The sample includes approximately 320,000 distinct CDR3 sequences, over 15% of them seen just once. This clonotype has ten or more counts.

The clonotype was recovered from a man aged 25 to 40 with Graves' hyperthyroidism. The sample consisted of blood. The chain employs TRBV2 and TRBJ2-6; TRBD1 matches 8 bases. The CDR3, as DNA: TGTGCCAGCAGCGCACAGGGGGCTGGGGCCAACGTCCTGACTTTC. It specifies CASSAQGAGANVLTF. The complete variable domain, with remaining parts taken from reference TRBV2 and TRBJ2-6, reads EPEVTQTPSHQVTQMGQEVILRCVPISNHLYFYWYRQILGQKVEFLVSFYNNEISEKSEIFDDQFSVERPDGSNFTLKIRSTKLEDSAMYFCASSAQGAGANVLTFGAGSRLTVL.